This paragraph reports one T cell receptor (beta chain). This specimen belongs to a study of T cell changes during pregnancy in multiple sclerosis. Assay: immunoSEQ multiplex PCR; the TCRdb copy retains only in-frame clones and omits some. The sample includes roughly 49,000 clones, approximately 95% seen only once; the top ten take 5.5% to 7.5%. V dropped 3 bases and J dropped 5 bases, with 31 bases sitting between them. The CDR3 length is 20 residues. Germline V lookup: CDR1 MNHNS, CDR2 SASEGT. This rearrangement joins TRBV6-1 to TRBJ1-2; TRBD1 is a possible D gene (6 bases). The input for sequencing was CD8+ T cells from peripheral blood mononuclear cells, taken in the first trimester of pregnancy. The origin of this receptor is a female donor with multiple sclerosis, enrolled in a pregnancy study. The CDR3 sequence is CASSDDSTGLPLRKLYGYTF. CDR3 bases: TGTGCCAGCAGTGACGATTCGACAGGCCTACCATTACGAAAATTATATGGCTACACCTTC.